Listed here are 13 T cell receptor beta chains from one sample, sequenced in a study of T cells in Graves' hyperthyroidism and ophthalmopathy. The CDR3 regions of TCR beta were amplified from RNA transcripts. An initial round of RT-PCR targeting the TCR CDR3 relied on the HTBI primer set. TCRdb independently ran MiXCR on the multiplex PCR reads; one entry per CDR3 protein. The sample holds around 340,000 distinct CDR3 sequences, roughly 20% seen once. The sequenced sample was blood. Receptors were obtained from a woman aged 45 to 65 with Graves' hyperthyroidism.

This clonotype was observed many times. V gene TRBV28 combines with J gene TRBJ1-1; D is unclear. V was pared by 6 bases and J by 6 bases, with 11 bases between. The CDR3 spans 12 residues. CDR1 and CDR2 from the germline V gene are MDHEN and SYDVKM. The CDR3 here is CASRHRWPEAFF. DNA of the CDR3: TGTGCCAGCAGGCATCGGTGGCCTGAAGCTTTCTTT.

V is TRBV28 and J is TRBJ1-2; the D is unclear. Germline loops: CDR1 MDHEN, CDR2 SYDVKM. Trimming pared 6 bases from V and 3 bases from J, leaving 17 bases between. The CDR3 is 15 residues long. The CDR3 DNA reads as TGTGCCAGCAGCCCCCCCCGGGGTTCTGACTATGGCTACACCTTC. Protein product: CASSPPRGSDYGYTF.

This clonotype has ten or more counts. The V call is TRBV30, the J call TRBJ2-7; D call uncertain. Trimming removed 1 base at V and 4 bases at J, with 8 bases between. Per the germline V gene, CDR1 is GTSNPN and CDR2 is SVGIG (reference sequence). This CDR3 contains 12 residues. CDR3 region: CAWSGLGYEQYF. As DNA, the CDR3 is TGTGCCTGGAGTGGTCTGGGTTACGAGCAGTACTTC.

Details on this clonotype: A much larger clone differs by one base, so this may be a read error. The chain recombines TRBV5-1 with TRBJ2-5, with TRBD2 matching 7 bases. CDR1 is SGHRS, CDR2 YFSETQ, per germline. The junction had 7 bases not matched to a gene; V was cut back by 6 bases and J by 2 bases. There are 14 residues in the CDR3. Written as DNA, the CDR3 is TGCGCCAGCACCACTGGGGGGGAACAAGAGACCCAGTACTTC. Its translation is CASTTGGEQETQYF.

The sample holds a few counts of this clonotype. The rearrangement links TRBV7-9 to TRBJ2-2, with D tentatively TRBD1 (6 bases). The CDR3 is 15 amino acids. Germline CDR1 SEHNR, CDR2 FQNEAQ (reference sequence). With 3 bases removed from V and 0 bases from J, the gap between germline ends came to 8 bases. CDR3 sequence: CASSFRQANTGELFF. For the CDR3, the DNA is TGTGCCAGCAGCTTTCGACAGGCGAACACCGGGGAGCTGTTTTTT.

This rearrangement joins TRBV20-1 to TRBJ1-1; D is perhaps TRBD1 (6 bases). The CDR3 length is 14 residues. Germline loops: CDR1 DFQATT, CDR2 SNEGSKA (reference sequence). Trimming left V 5 bases short and J 6 bases short, with 19 bases between. DNA for the CDR3: TGCAGTGCTTACAGGGAAGTGGGAGGTCCTGAAGCTTTCTTT. Translated, it gives CSAYREVGGPEAFF.

This clonotype showed up many times. CDR3 DNA: TGTGCCAGCAGGGAACTAGCGGGAGGCACAGATACGCAGTATTTT. This encodes CASRELAGGTDTQYF. V is TRBV6-1 and J is TRBJ2-3; 11 bases fit TRBD2. The CDR3 runs 15 residues. Trimming took 6 bases from V and 1 from J; bases not matched to a gene: 3. Germline CDR1 is MNHNS and CDR2 is SASEGT.

This clonotype occurred many times. The chain links TRBV28 to TRBJ1-1; 9 bases align to TRBD1. CDR3 length: 17 amino acids. With 2 bases clipped from V and 3 bases from J, the junction kept 10 bases outside the gene matches. Germline assignment: CDR1 MDHEN and CDR2 SYDVKM. Here the CDR3 reads CASSLMGQGRLDTEAFF. The CDR3 coding sequence is TGTGCCAGCAGTTTAATGGGACAGGGAAGGCTGGACACTGAAGCTTTCTTT.

This clonotype was found a few times. The CDR3 DNA sequence: TGTGCCAGCAGCTTCCGGGACGGGGGCTACGAGCAGTACTTC. Encoded protein: CASSFRDGGYEQYF. V gene TRBV7-8 combines with J gene TRBJ2-7; D may be TRBD2 (6 bases). This CDR3 spans 14 amino acids. V was clipped by 3 bases and J by 3 bases, with 12 bases between them. Germline loops: CDR1 SGHVS, CDR2 FQNEAQ.

This clonotype was seen a handful of times. The V gene is TRBV9, the J gene TRBJ2-3; the match to TRBD2 covers 11 bases. From germline, CDR1 is SGDLS and CDR2 YYNGEE. The length of the CDR3 is 17 residues. J gave up 3 bases and V 2 bases, and 8 bases lay outside the gene matches. The CDR3 coding sequence is TGTGCCAGCAGCGTTCCGACTAGCGGGGCAGGGACAGATACGCAGTATTTT. Its translation: CASSVPTSGAGTDTQYF. The full variable domain, with the rest looked up from reference TRBV9 and TRBJ2-3, is DSGVTQTPKHLITATGQRVTLRCSPRSGDLSVYWYQQSLDQGLQFLIQYYNGEERAKGNILERFSAQQFPDLHSELNLSSLELGDSALYFCASSVPTSGAGTDTQYFGPGTRLTVL.

This clonotype was found many times. This chain connects TRBV20-1 to TRBJ2-1; 10 bases agree with TRBD2. Germline trimming cut 3 bases from V and 6 bases from J; bases unmatched to any gene: 8. The germline gives CDR1 DFQATT, CDR2 SNEGSKA (reference sequence). The CDR3 totals 15 residues. This chain's CDR3 is CSASLPSGRGNEQFF. CDR3 sequence (DNA): TGCAGTGCTAGTTTGCCTAGCGGGAGAGGCAATGAGCAGTTCTTC.

DNA for the CDR3: TGTGCCAGCAGTCCGTATTCTCCCCGGGACAGGGACGCTGAAGCTTTCTTT. As protein: CASSPYSPRDRDAEAFF. This chain uses TRBV12-3 or TRBV12-4 with TRBJ1-1; 9 bases map to TRBD1. Germline trimming cut 5 bases from V and 6 bases from J; bases unmatched to any gene: 16. The CDR3 loop spans 17 amino acids.

V gene TRBV2 combines with J gene TRBJ2-7; 8 positions agree with TRBD1. The CDR3 is 13 residues long. Germline CDR1 is SNHLY and CDR2 is FYNNEI. After removal of 6 bases from V and 9 bases from J, the junction contained 10 bases not matched to a gene. The CDR3 DNA reads as TGTGCCAGCAGAAGGGAGACAGGGGAAGGGCAGTACGTC. It yields the protein CASRRETGEGQYV.